The sequence of this T cell receptor (beta chain) was determined in a study of vaccination and CD4 T cells after COVID-19. Across the study: In the convalescent cohort, there were six males and four females, two of them Hispanic. Samples after vaccination came a median 72 days past dose two, ranging 14 to 241. The cells were exposed to overlapping spike peptides originating from SARS-CoV-2, HCoV-NL63, HCoV-OC43 and HCoV-229E for stimulation. As a positive control, some control cultures were given a CEFX pool, while others were given an HIV-1 Nef pool or no peptide.

Germline trimming cut 4 bases from V and 4 bases from J; bases unmatched to any gene: 8. This CDR3 is 15 amino acids long. Germline lookup yields CDR1 MNHEY and CDR2 SMNVEV (reference sequence). Treatment described: roughly 11-day PBMC culture with coronavirus spike peptide pools or control peptides (ViraFEST assay). Scientists ran DNA taken from cultured CD4+ T cells through the Oncomine TCR Beta short-read assay for sequencing. TCRdb passed the PCR reads through MiXCR, listing each CDR3 protein once. The table lists about 20,000 distinct CDR3 sequences, approximately 48% of them singletons. A word on this clonotype: What it binds is unknown.

The sequencing here drew on CD4+ T cells from blood, cultured in vitro, taken after SARS-CoV-2 vaccination. The rearrangement links TRBV27 to TRBJ1-1, with 8 nucleotides matching TRBD1. This TCR was sampled from a human donor who had recovered from COVID-19. CDR3 nucleotide sequence: TGTGCCAGCAGTTCTACGACAGGGGCAGGCACTGAAGCTTTCTTT. The encoded protein is CASSSTTGAGTEAFF.